This entry describes one T cell receptor beta chain. Its antigen is unidentified. V was shortened by 7 bases and J by 4 bases, with 10 bases between the two germline ends. Germline V gene sequence: CDR1 SNHLY, CDR2 FYNNEI. CDR3 length: 13 residues. These data come from a study of cytomegalovirus exposure and HLA in healthy donors. As for the study in general: Genotyping of roughly 400 donors showed that approximately 83% belonged to the Caucasian-associated ancestry cluster. Findings and limits, study-wide: Later on, an analysis found that several of the most significant clusters appeared to be linked to common viral pathogens, which included parvovirus B19. TCR beta V segments were, for the most part, productive about 87% or about 30% of the time in an earlier analysis.

60 Vbeta and 13 Jbeta primers were used in PCR. Libraries were prepared by immunoSEQ multiplex PCR; TCRdb keeps only in-frame clonotypes and omits some of them. The sample contains some 160,000 clones, around four fifths of which appear only once. The chain carries TRBV2 and TRBJ2-2, with D possibly TRBD2 on 6 matching bases. The clonotype originates from a woman under 40 in good health and CMV-seronegative. Sequencing was done on a sample of PBMCs. CDR3 in amino acids: CASTGTLTGELFF. CDR3 coding DNA: TGTGCCAGCACCGGGACTCTCACCGGGGAGCTGTTTTTT.